The sequence of this T cell receptor (beta chain) was determined in a study of OX40 agonist ivuxolimab in advanced cancers. TCRdb's table, derived via immunoSEQ multiplex PCR, lists solely in-frame clones and lacks some. Found here are more than 65,000 clones, 85% of them singletons; the top ten hold roughly 0.8%. The CDR3 totals 15 residues. In germline, CDR1 is SGHRS, CDR2 YFSETQ. The V gene lost 4 bases and the J gene lost 0 bases, with 13 bases spanning the gap. This clonotype was sampled from an adult with an advanced solid tumor such as melanoma, head and neck, liver or kidney cancer. The rearrangement joins TRBV5-1 to TRBJ1-1, with D uncertain. The sequences come from CD4+ or CD8+ T cells sorted from blood, collected in a trial of the OX40 agonist ivuxolimab. The CDR3 DNA reads TGCGCCAGCAGCCTTACCCGGGGAATGAACACTGAAGCTTTCTTT. Translated, it gives CASSLTRGMNTEAFF.